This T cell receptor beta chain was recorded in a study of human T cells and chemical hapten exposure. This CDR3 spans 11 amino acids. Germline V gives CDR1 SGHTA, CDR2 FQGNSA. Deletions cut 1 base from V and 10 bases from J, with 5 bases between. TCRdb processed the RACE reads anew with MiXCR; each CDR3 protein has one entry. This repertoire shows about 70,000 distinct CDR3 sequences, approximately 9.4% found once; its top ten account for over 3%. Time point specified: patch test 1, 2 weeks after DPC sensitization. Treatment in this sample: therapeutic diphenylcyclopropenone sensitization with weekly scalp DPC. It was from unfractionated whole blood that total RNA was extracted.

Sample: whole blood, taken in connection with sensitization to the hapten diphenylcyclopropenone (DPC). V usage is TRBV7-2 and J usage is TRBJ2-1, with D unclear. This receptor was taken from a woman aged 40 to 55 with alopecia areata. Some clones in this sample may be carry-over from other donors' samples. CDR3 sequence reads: CASSLGQEQFF. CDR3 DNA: TGTGCCAGCAGCTTAGGACAAGAGCAGTTCTTC.